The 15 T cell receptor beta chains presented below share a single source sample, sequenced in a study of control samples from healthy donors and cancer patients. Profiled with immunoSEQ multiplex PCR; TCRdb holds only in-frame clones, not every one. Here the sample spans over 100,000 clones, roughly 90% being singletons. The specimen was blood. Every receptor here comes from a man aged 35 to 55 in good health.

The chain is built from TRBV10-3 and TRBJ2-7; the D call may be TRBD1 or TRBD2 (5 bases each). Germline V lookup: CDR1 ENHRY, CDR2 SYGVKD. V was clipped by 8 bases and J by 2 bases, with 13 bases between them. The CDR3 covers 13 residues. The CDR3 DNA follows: TGTGCCATCGGAGAGGGGCCCCCCTACGAGCAGTACTTC. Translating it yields CAIGEGPPYEQYF.

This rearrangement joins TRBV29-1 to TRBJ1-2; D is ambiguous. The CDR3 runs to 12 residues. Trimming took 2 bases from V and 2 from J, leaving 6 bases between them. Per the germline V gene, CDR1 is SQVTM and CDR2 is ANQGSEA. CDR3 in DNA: TGCAGCGTTGAAACCCAGAACTATGGCTACACCTTC. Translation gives CSVETQNYGYTF.

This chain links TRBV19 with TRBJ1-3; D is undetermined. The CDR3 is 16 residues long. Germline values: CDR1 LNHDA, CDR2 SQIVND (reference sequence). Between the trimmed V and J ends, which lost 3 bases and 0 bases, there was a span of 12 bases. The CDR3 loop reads CASSMMGLDSGNTIYF. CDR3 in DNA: TGTGCCAGTAGTATGATGGGGTTGGACTCTGGAAACACCATATATTTT.

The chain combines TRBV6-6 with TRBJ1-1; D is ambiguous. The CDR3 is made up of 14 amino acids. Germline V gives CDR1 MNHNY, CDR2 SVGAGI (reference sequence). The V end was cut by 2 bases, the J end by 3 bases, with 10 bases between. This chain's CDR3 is CASSYGLKHTEAFF. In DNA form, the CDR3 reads TGTGCCAGCAGTTACGGGTTGAAGCACACTGAAGCTTTCTTT.

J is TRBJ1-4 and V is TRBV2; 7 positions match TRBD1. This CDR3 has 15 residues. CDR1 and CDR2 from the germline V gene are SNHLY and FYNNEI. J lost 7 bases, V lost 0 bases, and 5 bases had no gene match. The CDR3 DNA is TGTGCCAGCAGTGAAGCACAGGGACAGAGTGAAAAACTGTTTTTT. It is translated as CASSEAQGQSEKLFF.

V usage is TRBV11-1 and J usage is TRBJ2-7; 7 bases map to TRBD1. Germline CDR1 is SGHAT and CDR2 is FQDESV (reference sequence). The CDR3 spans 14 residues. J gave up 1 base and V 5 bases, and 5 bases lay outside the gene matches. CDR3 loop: CASSPQGVSYEQYF. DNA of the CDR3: TGTGCCAGCAGCCCTCAGGGGGTTTCCTACGAGCAGTACTTC.

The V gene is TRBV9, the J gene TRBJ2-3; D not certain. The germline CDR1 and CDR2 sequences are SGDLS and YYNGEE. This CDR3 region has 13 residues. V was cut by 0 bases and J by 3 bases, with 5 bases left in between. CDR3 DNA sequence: TGTGCCAGCAGCGTAGTCCATACAGATACGCAGTATTTT. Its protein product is CASSVVHTDTQYF. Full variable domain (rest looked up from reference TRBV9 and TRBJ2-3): DSGVTQTPKHLITATGQRVTLRCSPRSGDLSVYWYQQSLDQGLQFLIQYYNGEERAKGNILERFSAQQFPDLHSELNLSSLELGDSALYFCASSVVHTDTQYFGPGTRLTVL.

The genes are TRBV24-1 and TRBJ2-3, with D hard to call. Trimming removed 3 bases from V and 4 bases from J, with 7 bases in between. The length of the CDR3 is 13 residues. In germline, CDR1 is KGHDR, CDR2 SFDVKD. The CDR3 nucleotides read TGTGCCACCAGTGATGTGGGGTCAGATACGCAGTATTTT. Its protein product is CATSDVGSDTQYF.

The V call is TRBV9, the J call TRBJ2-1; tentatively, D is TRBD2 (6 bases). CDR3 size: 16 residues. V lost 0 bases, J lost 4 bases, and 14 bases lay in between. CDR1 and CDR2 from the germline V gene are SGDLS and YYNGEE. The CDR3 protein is CASSVDLRGRYNEQFF. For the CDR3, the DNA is TGTGCCAGCAGCGTAGACTTGCGGGGCCGGTACAATGAGCAGTTCTTC.

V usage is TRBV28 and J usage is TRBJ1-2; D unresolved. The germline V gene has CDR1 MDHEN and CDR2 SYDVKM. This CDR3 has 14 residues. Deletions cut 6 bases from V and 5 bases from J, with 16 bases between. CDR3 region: CASRAQEARYGYTF. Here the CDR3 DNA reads TGTGCCAGCAGAGCCCAGGAGGCTCGGTATGGCTACACCTTC.

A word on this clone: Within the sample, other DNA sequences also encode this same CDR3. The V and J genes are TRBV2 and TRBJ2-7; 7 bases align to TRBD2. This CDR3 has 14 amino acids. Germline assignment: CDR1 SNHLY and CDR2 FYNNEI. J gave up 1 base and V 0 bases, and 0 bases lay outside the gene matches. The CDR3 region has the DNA TGTGCCAGCAGTGAAGCTAGCGGGTCCTACGAGCAGTACTTC. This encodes CASSEASGSYEQYF.

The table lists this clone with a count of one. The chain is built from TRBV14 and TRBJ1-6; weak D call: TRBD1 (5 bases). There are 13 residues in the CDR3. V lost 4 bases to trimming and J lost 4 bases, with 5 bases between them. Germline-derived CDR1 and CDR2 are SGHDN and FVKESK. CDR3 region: CASSPGYNSPLHF. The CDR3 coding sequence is TGTGCCAGCAGCCCAGGGTATAATTCACCCCTCCACTTT.

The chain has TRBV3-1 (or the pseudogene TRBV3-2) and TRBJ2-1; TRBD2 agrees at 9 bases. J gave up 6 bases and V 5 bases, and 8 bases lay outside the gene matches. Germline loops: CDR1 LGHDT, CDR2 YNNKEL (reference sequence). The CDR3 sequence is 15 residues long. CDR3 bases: TGTGCCAGCAGCTACGGCGGGGGGGTCAGCAATGAGCAGTTCTTC. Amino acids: CASSYGGGVSNEQFF.

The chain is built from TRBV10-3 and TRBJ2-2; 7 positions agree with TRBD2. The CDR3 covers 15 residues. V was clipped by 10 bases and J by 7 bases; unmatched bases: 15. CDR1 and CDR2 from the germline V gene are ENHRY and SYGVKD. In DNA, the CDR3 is TGTGCCAGCCGTGCAGGTGGGGGGGAGCACGGGGAGCTGTTTTTT. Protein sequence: CASRAGGGEHGELFF.

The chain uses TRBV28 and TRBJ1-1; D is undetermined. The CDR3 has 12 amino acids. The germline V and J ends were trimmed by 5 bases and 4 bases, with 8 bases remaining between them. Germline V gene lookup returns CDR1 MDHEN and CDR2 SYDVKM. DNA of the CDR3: TGTGCCAGCAGTCCCCGGCGCACTGAAGCTTTCTTT. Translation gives CASSPRRTEAFF.